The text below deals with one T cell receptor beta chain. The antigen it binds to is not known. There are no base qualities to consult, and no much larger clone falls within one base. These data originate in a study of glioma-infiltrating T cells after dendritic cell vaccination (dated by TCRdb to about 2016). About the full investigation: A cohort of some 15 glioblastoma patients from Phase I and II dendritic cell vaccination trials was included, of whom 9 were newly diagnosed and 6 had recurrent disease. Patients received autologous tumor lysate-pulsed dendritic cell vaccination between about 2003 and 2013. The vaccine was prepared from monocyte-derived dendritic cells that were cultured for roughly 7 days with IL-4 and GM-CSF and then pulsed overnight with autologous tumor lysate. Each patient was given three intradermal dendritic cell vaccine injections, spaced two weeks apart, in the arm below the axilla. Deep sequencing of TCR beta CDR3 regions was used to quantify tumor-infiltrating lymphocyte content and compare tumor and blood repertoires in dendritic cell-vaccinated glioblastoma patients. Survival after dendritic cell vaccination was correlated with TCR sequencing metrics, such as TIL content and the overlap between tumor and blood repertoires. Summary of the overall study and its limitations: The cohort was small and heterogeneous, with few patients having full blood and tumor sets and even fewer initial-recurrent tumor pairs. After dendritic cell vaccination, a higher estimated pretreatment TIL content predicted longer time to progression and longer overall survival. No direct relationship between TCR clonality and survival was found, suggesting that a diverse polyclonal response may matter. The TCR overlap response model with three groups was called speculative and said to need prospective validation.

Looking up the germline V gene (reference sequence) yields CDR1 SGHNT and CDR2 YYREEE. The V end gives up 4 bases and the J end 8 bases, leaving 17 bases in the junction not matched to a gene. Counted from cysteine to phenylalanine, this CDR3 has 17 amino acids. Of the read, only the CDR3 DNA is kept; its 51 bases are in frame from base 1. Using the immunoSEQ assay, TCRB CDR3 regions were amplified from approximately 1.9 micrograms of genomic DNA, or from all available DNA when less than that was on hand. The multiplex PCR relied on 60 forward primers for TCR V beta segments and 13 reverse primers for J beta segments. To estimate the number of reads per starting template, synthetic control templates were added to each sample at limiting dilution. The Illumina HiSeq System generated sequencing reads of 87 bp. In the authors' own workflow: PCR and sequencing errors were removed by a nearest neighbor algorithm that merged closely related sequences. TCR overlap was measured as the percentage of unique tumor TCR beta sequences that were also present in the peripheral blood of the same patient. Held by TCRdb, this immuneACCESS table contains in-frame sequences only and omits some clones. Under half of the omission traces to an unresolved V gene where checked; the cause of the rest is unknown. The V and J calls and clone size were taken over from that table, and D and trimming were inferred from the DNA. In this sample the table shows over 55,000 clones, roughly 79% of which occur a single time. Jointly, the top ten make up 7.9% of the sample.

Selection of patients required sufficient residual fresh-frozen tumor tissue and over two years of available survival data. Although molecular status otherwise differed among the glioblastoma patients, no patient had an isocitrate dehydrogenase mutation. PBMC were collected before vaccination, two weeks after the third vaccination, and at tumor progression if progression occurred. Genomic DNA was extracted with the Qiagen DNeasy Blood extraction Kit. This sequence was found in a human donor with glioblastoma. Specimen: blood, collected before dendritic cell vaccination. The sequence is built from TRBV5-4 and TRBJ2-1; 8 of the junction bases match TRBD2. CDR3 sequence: CASSPQATSEGVDEQFF. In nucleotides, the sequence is TGTGCCAGCAGCCCTCAAGCGACTAGCGAGGGGGTCGATGAGCAGTTCTTC.